Below are 32 T cell receptor beta chains sequenced from a single sample in a study of tumor and adjacent non-tumor tissue in lung cancer. A modified ARM-PCR protocol with three rounds of nested PCR amplified TCRbeta. TCRdb passed the multiplex PCR reads through MiXCR, listing each CDR3 protein once. The table includes about 75,000 distinct CDR3 sequences, around 70% detected once. RNA was extracted from bulk tissue without any cell sorting. The normal lung tissue was taken more than 3 cm from the tumor edge. Material for sequencing was distant non-tumor lung tissue. These TCRs come from a woman between 50 and 59 years old with non-small cell lung cancer.

For this clonotype: The conserved phenylalanine or tryptophan normally closing the CDR3 is absent here, so this likely arose from a read error. CDR3 in amino acids: CASSLTGGSDTEAFL. The DNA of the CDR3 is TGTGCCAGCAGCTTAACAGGGGGTTCTGACACTGAAGCTTTCCTT. The rearrangement links TRBV5-4 to TRBJ1-1; TRBD1 matches at 8 bases. From germline, CDR1 is SGHNT and CDR2 YYREEE (reference sequence). V lost 2 bases, J lost 3 bases, and 6 bases stayed unmatched. This CDR3 has 15 residues.

This clonotype was observed many times. In nucleotides, the CDR3 is TGCAGCGTTGCCGGGGGTAGCGGGAGAGTTGGGGAGACCCAGTACTTC. This translates into CSVAGGSGRVGETQYF. This chain links TRBV29-1 with TRBJ2-5, with 9 bases identical to TRBD2. This CDR3 is 16 amino acids long. V dropped 4 bases and J dropped 5; count of bases not matched to a gene: 14. Germline CDR1 and CDR2: SQVTM and ANQGSEA. Filled out from reference TRBV29-1 and TRBJ2-5, the complete variable domain reads SAVISQKPSRDICQRGTSLTIQCQVDSQVTMMFWYRQQPGQSLTLIATANQGSEATYESGFVIDKFPISRPNLTFSTLTVSNMSPEDSSIYLCSVAGGSGRVGETQYFGPGTRLLVL.

Turning to this clonotype: This is likely a read error, given that the CDR3 carries no conserved phenylalanine or tryptophan at its end. The genes are TRBV20-1 and TRBJ2-1; the match to TRBD2 covers 10 bases. Trimming took 1 base from V and 6 from J; bases not matched to a gene: 6. The CDR3 is 15 residues long. Looked up from germline, CDR1 is DFQATT and CDR2 is SNEGSKA (reference sequence). Written as DNA, the CDR3 is TGCAGTGCTAGAGTGCCTGGGACTAGCGTCAATGAGCAGTTCCTT. Amino acids: CSARVPGTSVNEQFL.

This clonotype was detected ten times or more. The chain couples TRBV6-5 to TRBJ1-6, with D uncertain. This CDR3 is 15 amino acids long. Trimming removed 6 bases at V and 7 bases at J, with 16 bases between. Germline V gene sequence: CDR1 MNHEY, CDR2 SVGAGI. CDR3 loop: CASRDFMGPNSPLHF. The CDR3 nucleotides read TGTGCCAGCAGGGACTTCATGGGTCCGAATTCACCCCTCCACTTT.

Details on this clonotype: A read error is possible here, since a much larger clone lies one base away. The rearrangement uses TRBV6-2 or TRBV6-3 and TRBJ1-1, with 9 bases that match TRBD1. Germline V CDR1 and CDR2: MNHEY, SVGEGT. V gave up 7 bases and J gave up 4 bases; unmatched junction bases: 10. This CDR3 comprises 15 residues. The DNA of the CDR3 is TGTGCCAGCAACCAGGACAGGGGTTCGGGCACTGAAGCTTTCTTT. Translating gives CASNQDRGSGTEAFF.

A word on this clonotype: The junction departs from the called germline gene at one end, perhaps through a read error. V and J are TRBV11-2 and TRBJ1-6; D is unclear. Germline V lookup: CDR1 SGHAT, CDR2 FQNNGV. The CDR3 has 14 residues. The CDR3 here is CGSSLTVYDSPLHF. DNA of the CDR3: TGTGGCAGCAGCTTAACCGTTTATGATTCACCCCTCCACTTT.

Note on this clonotype: Compared with germline, one end of the junction differs, possibly owing to a read error. V is TRBV29-1 and J is TRBJ2-1, with a tentative D call TRBD2 (5 bases). CDR1 and CDR2 from the germline V gene are SQVTM and ANQGSEA. This CDR3 contains 15 residues. The CDR3 spells CNVGDGVSSYNELFF. The CDR3, as DNA: TGCAACGTCGGGGATGGGGTAAGCTCCTATAATGAGCTGTTCTTC.

The genes are TRBV28 and TRBJ2-5; D tentatively fits TRBD1 or TRBD2 (5 bases each). The V end was cut by 3 bases, the J end by 4 bases, with 24 bases between. The germline V gene encodes CDR1 MDHEN and CDR2 SYDVKM. This CDR3 has 18 residues. CDR3 sequence: CASSLVGDPTSRGETQYF. CDR3 sequence (DNA): TGTGCCAGCAGTTTGGTAGGGGACCCGACCTCAAGGGGAGAGACCCAGTACTTC. The full variable domain, in which reference TRBV28 and TRBJ2-5 provide the parts outside the CDR3, is DVKVTQSSRYLVKRTGEKVFLECVQDMDHENMFWYRQDPGLGLRLIYFSYDVKMKEKGDIPEGYSVSREKKERFSLILESASTNQTSMYLCASSLVGDPTSRGETQYFGPGTRLLVL.

Only one count was recorded for this clonotype. One junction end disagrees with the germline gene, perhaps due to a read error. The V gene is TRBV5-4, the J gene TRBJ2-7; D may be TRBD2 (5 bases). Looked up from germline, CDR1 is SGHNT and CDR2 is YYREEE (reference sequence). This CDR3 is built from 14 residues. The CDR3 spells CASSLPGLQYDQYF. CDR3 coding DNA: TGTGCCAGCAGCTTACCGGGATTGCAGTACGATCAGTACTTC.

In the case of this clonotype: At one end, the junction sequence differs from germline, possibly due to a read error. This chain uses TRBV20-1 with TRBJ1-5; D not certain. This CDR3 contains 15 residues. CDR1 and CDR2 (germline): DFQATT, SNEGSKA (reference sequence). The CDR3 protein is CSARNTLGTNKPRHF. CDR3 DNA: TGCAGTGCTAGAAATACATTAGGTACAAATAAGCCCCGGCATTTT.

A note on this clonotype: A read error may be the cause here, since a much bigger clone is one base away. This chain links TRBV12-3 or TRBV12-4 with TRBJ1-2; D is possibly TRBD1 (5 bases). The ends were cut back, 3 bases at V and 7 bases at J, with 6 bases in the middle. The CDR3 runs 11 residues. The CDR3: CASSFGGGYTF. The CDR3 DNA is TGTGCCAGCAGTTTTGGGGGTGGCTACACCTTC.

The table lists this clonotype with many counts. The gene calls are TRBV4-1 and TRBJ1-2; D is perhaps TRBD1 (5 bases). Between the trimmed V and J ends, which lost 4 bases and 6 bases, there was a span of 30 bases. CDR3 length: 19 residues. Germline V gene sequence: CDR1 MGHRA, CDR2 YSYEKL. CDR3 loop: CASSPQGVPGQNSGNGYTF. CDR3 sequence (DNA): TGCGCCAGCAGCCCCCAAGGGGTTCCCGGGCAGAACTCCGGGAATGGCTACACCTTC.

Points on this clonotype: This may stem from a read error, because a much larger clone lies one nucleotide away. The chain uses TRBV20-1 and TRBJ2-1; perhaps TRBD1 as D (6 bases). Germline values: CDR1 DFQATT, CDR2 SNEGSKA (reference sequence). Trimming removed 3 bases at V and 7 bases at J, with 13 bases between. The CDR3 consists of 13 residues. The CDR3 region is CSASRGGYNEQFF. CDR3 nucleotide sequence: TGCAGTGCTAGTCGAGGGGGTTATAATGAGCAGTTCTTC.

This clonotype was counted between two and nine times. The gene calls are TRBV7-9 and TRBJ1-5; 8 nucleotides match TRBD1. The CDR3 runs 17 residues. CDR1 and CDR2 (germline): SEHNR, FQNEAQ (reference sequence). Germline trimming cut 3 bases from V and 5 bases from J; bases unmatched to any gene: 12. CDR3 protein: CASSFRTGKGMHQPQHF. The CDR3 region has the DNA TGTGCCAGCAGCTTCCGGACAGGGAAGGGGATGCATCAGCCCCAGCATTTT.

The table lists this clonotype with many counts. V is TRBV6-6 and J is TRBJ2-3; D is undetermined. The CDR3 loop spans 14 amino acids. The germline V and J ends were trimmed by 4 bases and 2 bases, with 10 bases remaining between them. The V gene's germline CDR1 is MNHNY and CDR2 SVGAGI (reference sequence). The CDR3 DNA follows: TGTGCCAGCAGTTTCCAGTCTTTCACAGATACGCAGTATTTT. It encodes CASSFQSFTDTQYF.

Points on this clonotype: A much bigger clone sits one base away, suggesting this may be a read error. The V gene is TRBV20-1, the J gene TRBJ2-7, with a weak D call TRBD1 (6 bases). CDR1 is DFQATT, CDR2 SNEGSKA, per germline (reference sequence). With 0 bases removed from V and 7 bases from J, the gap between germline ends came to 19 bases. This CDR3 comprises 15 residues. The CDR3 DNA reads TGCAGTGCTAGAGATGACAGGTCCCCCTCCGGGGAGCAGTACTTC. Protein: CSARDDRSPSGEQYF.

This clonotype was seen ten or more times. This chain links TRBV6-2 or TRBV6-3 with TRBJ2-2, with unresolved D. Germline V lookup: CDR1 MNHEY, CDR2 SVGEGT. V lost 2 bases to trimming and J lost 2 bases, with 6 bases between them. The CDR3 has 14 residues. The CDR3 bases are TGTGCCAGCAGTTACGGCTTTAACACCGGGGAGCTGTTTTTT. Amino acids: CASSYGFNTGELFF.

This clonotype was seen only once. The CDR3 protein is CASSLTEEGAGANVLTF. As DNA, the CDR3 is TGTGCCAGCAGCTTAACGGAGGAAGGGGCTGGGGCCAACGTCCTGACTTTC. The V and J genes are TRBV7-3 and TRBJ2-6; either TRBD1 or TRBD2 may fit D (5 bases each). The CDR3 totals 17 residues. V was pared by 0 bases and J by 2 bases, with 11 bases between. From germline, CDR1 is SGHTA and CDR2 FQGTGA.

This clonotype was observed a single time. A clone one base away is much larger, so this may be a read error. No conserved phenylalanine or tryptophan ends this CDR3, so it is likely a read error. The chain couples TRBV12-3 or TRBV12-4 to TRBJ1-3; D ambiguous. The CDR3 length is 15 residues. V was cut by 2 bases and J by 4 bases, with 12 bases left in between. CDR3 amino acids: CASSLPSGTGNTIYY. DNA of the CDR3: TGTGCCAGCAGTTTACCTTCGGGTACAGGAAACACCATATATTAT.

A remark on this clonotype: A single base separates this from a much larger clone, so it may be a read error. This rearrangement joins TRBV29-1 to TRBJ2-2; D might be TRBD1 (7 bases). Germline V CDR1 and CDR2: SQVTM, ANQGSEA. The CDR3 is 16 amino acids. The CDR3 reads CSVEVGGTGVIGGLFF. CDR3 bases: TGCAGCGTTGAAGTTGGAGGAACAGGGGTTATCGGGGGGCTGTTTTTT.

To note about this clonotype: Possible read error: a much larger clone is one base away. The chain joins TRBV4-1 to TRBJ2-7, with D perhaps TRBD1 (5 bases). V lost 5 bases to trimming and J lost 0 bases, with 23 bases between them. This CDR3 is built from 18 residues. Germline CDR1 MGHRA, CDR2 YSYEKL. In nucleotides, the CDR3 is TGCGCCAGCAGCAAGGGTTGGACACTCGGCCGCTCCTCCTACGAGCAGTACTTC. Translating gives CASSKGWTLGRSSYEQYF.

V usage is TRBV4-1 and J usage is TRBJ1-5; D is uncertain. CDR3 length: 16 residues. Germline assignment: CDR1 MGHRA and CDR2 YSYEKL. V lost 10 bases, J lost 1 base, and 20 bases lay in between. CDR3 amino acids: CAKSQEQTWSNQPQHF. CDR3 nucleotide sequence: TGCGCCAAGAGCCAAGAACAGACCTGGAGCAATCAGCCCCAGCATTTT.

This clonotype occurred once. This could be a read error, since a much larger clone is one nucleotide away. The chain links TRBV12-3 or TRBV12-4 to TRBJ2-5; D gene ambiguous. This CDR3 comprises 13 residues. Between the trimmed V and J ends, which lost 2 bases and 5 bases, there was a span of 9 bases. DNA for the CDR3: TGTGCCAGCAGTTTATGCGCTACCGAGACCCAGTACTTC. Translation: CASSLCATETQYF.

Note on this clonotype: A much larger clone lies a single base off, so this may be a read error. The rearrangement joins TRBV6-1 to TRBJ2-7; TRBD2 is a possible D gene (7 bases). The CDR3 loop spans 15 amino acids. The germline V gene encodes CDR1 MNHNS and CDR2 SASEGT. Trimming pared 2 bases from V and 4 bases from J, leaving 15 bases between. The CDR3: CASSEWGGGKYEQYF. The CDR3 nucleotides read TGTGCCAGCAGTGAATGGGGAGGGGGGAAGTACGAGCAGTACTTC.

Comment on this clonotype: Likely a read error: the CDR3 ends without its conserved phenylalanine or tryptophan. This sequence joins TRBV11-1 and TRBJ2-1; D is uncertain. The CDR3 consists of 13 residues. The germline V and J ends were trimmed by 7 bases and 8 bases, with 15 bases remaining between them. Per the germline V gene, CDR1 is SGHAT and CDR2 is FQDESV (reference sequence). In DNA form, the CDR3 reads TGTGCCAGCATCATACTTCTGCTGGATGAGCAGTTCTTA. Translation: CASIILLLDEQFL.

Points on this clonotype: It is likely a read error, because the conserved phenylalanine at the end of the CDR3 is missing. The chain links TRBV7-9 to TRBJ2-1, with D tentatively TRBD2 (6 bases). Trimming removed 1 base at V and 0 bases at J, with 16 bases between. Germline V lookup: CDR1 SEHNR, CDR2 FQNEAQ (reference sequence). The CDR3 runs 18 residues. The CDR3 is CASSLDLGGKSSYNEQFL. The DNA of the CDR3 is TGTGCCAGCAGCTTAGACCTCGGCGGGAAGAGCTCCTACAATGAGCAGTTCTTA.

This clonotype was counted a single time. Sequence at one end of the junction differs from germline and may be a read error. This chain connects TRBV29-1 to TRBJ2-1, with 9 positions matching TRBD2. The CDR3 contains 14 residues. Looked up from germline, CDR1 is SQVTM and CDR2 is ANQGSEA. The CDR3 coding sequence is TGCAGCGTTGGGGCGGGAGGGTACTACAATGAGCAGTCCTTC. Protein product: CSVGAGGYYNEQSF.

Note on this clonotype: Without the conserved terminal phenylalanine or tryptophan, this CDR3 likely stems from a read error. No DNA is shown, since the ends of the CDR3 on it are uncertain; the CDR3 is the one TCRdb lists. This chain uses TRBV12-3 or TRBV12-4 with TRBJ2-1; the table names TRBD1, a call not compared with the DNA. The CDR3 region is 20 residues in length, termini included. The CDR3 is CASLPGVGSSARSSYNEQVV.

The chain joins TRBV4-1 to TRBJ2-1; 10 bases line up with TRBD2. The CDR3 runs 14 residues. The junction had 11 bases not matched to a gene; V was cut back by 8 bases and J by 10 bases. The germline V gene encodes CDR1 MGHRA and CDR2 YSYEKL. Written as DNA, the CDR3 is TGCGCCAGCCAAGTTCGAGCGGGAGGGTGGGAGCAGTTCTTC. Its protein is CASQVRAGGWEQFF.

Comment on this clonotype: A much larger clone sits a single nucleotide away, making a read error possible. The CDR3 sequence: CSPNQGQALNAEAFF. In DNA form, the CDR3 reads TGCAGCCCTAATCAGGGACAGGCACTAAACGCTGAAGCTTTCTTT. The gene calls are TRBV20-1 and TRBJ1-1; 8 nucleotides agree with TRBD1. The CDR3 runs 15 residues. The germline gives CDR1 DFQATT, CDR2 SNEGSKA (reference sequence).

As regards this clonotype: The junction and the germline gene differ at one end; a read error may be behind it. The chain uses TRBV29-1 and TRBJ2-3; D is unclear. The germline CDR1 and CDR2 sequences are SQVTM and ANQGSEA. The CDR3 covers 12 residues. The CDR3 protein is CRVVTSTDTQYF. In DNA, the CDR3 is TGCAGAGTTGTGACTAGCACAGATACGCAGTATTTT.

Comment on this clonotype: Being one base from a much bigger clone, this may be a read error. The chain combines TRBV10-3 with TRBJ2-1; possibly TRBD2 for D (5 bases). Trimming stripped 2 bases from V and 7 bases from J, with 9 bases between. CDR1 is ENHRY, CDR2 SYGVKD, per germline. The CDR3 is 13 residues long. As DNA, the CDR3 is TGTGCCATCAGTGAGACATGGAGGAATGAGCAGTTCTTC. Translating it yields CAISETWRNEQFF.